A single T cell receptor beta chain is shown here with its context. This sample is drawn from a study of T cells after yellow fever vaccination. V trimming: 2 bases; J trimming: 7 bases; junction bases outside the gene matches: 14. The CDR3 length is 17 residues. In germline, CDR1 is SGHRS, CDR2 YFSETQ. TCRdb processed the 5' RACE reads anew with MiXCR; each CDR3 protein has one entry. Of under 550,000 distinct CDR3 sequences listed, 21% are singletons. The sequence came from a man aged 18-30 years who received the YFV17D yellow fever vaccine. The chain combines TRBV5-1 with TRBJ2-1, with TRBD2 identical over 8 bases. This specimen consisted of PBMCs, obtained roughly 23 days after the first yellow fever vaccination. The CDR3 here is CASSFDVGGAGGNEQFF. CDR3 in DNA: TGCGCCAGCAGCTTCGATGTCGGGGGGGCCGGGGGGAATGAGCAGTTCTTC.